These 19 T cell receptor beta chains were sequenced from one sample in a study of persistence of HIV-infected CD4 T cells. The stimulus was an HIV-1 Gag 15-mer peptide pool, 1 ug/peptide/mL. Sorted nonresponding memory CD4+ T cells were CD40L-negative, CD69-negative, CD45RO-high. These receptors have no known antigen. The immunoSEQ assay was version 4, run in survey mode. The protocol was immunoSEQ multiplex PCR, while the TCRdb copy is restricted to in-frame clones and leaves out a portion. This table holds approximately 32,000 clones, 65% to 90% found once. Source: CD4+ T cells sorted from PBMCs after roughly 18-hour stimulation, taken from a patient who received antiretroviral therapy. The receptors were gathered from an adult woman with HIV who was CMV-seropositive.

The chain couples TRBV28 to TRBJ1-5, with 10 bases identical to TRBD1. The length of the CDR3 is 15 residues. V gave up 6 bases and J gave up 5 bases; unmatched junction bases: 7. Germline V gives CDR1 MDHEN, CDR2 SYDVKM. The CDR3 DNA sequence: TGTGCCAGCAGCAAACGGACAGGGGGTGATCAGCCCCAGCATTTT. Translating gives CASSKRTGGDQPQHF. Supplemented by reference TRBV28 and TRBJ1-5, the full variable domain reads DVKVTQSSRYLVKRTGEKVFLECVQDMDHENMFWYRQDPGLGLRLIYFSYDVKMKEKGDIPEGYSVSREKKERFSLILESASTNQTSMYLCASSKRTGGDQPQHFGDGTRLSIL.

The chain recombines TRBV21-1 with TRBJ2-1; the D call TRBD1 from the table was never checked on the DNA. TRBV21-1 is a pseudogene locus. The CDR3 totals 17 residues. In DNA form, the CDR3 reads TGTGCCAGCAGCCGCCCGGTGGGCAGGGGTATGAACAATGAGCAGTTCTTC. It is translated as CASSRPVGRGMNNEQFF.

The V call is TRBV7-2, the J call TRBJ2-4; D unclear. V was shortened by 6 bases and J by 0 bases, with 12 bases between the two germline ends. In germline, CDR1 is SGHTA, CDR2 FQGNSA. This CDR3 contains 15 residues. DNA of the CDR3: TGTGCCAGCAGTTCCGGGCCACTAGCCAAAAACATTCAGTACTTC. This encodes CASSSGPLAKNIQYF.

This chain links TRBV28 with TRBJ1-3; D call uncertain. This CDR3 region has 13 residues. Germline-derived CDR1 and CDR2 are MDHEN and SYDVKM. Trimming left V 3 bases short and J 5 bases short, with 8 bases between. The CDR3 sequence is CASSLSQRNTIYF. The CDR3 DNA reads as TGTGCCAGCAGTTTGAGTCAGAGAAACACCATATATTTT.

This sequence joins TRBV29-1 and TRBJ2-5, with 9 bases that match TRBD1. The CDR3 spans 13 residues. V lost 5 bases and J lost 5; bases outside the gene matches: 6. Germline V CDR1 and CDR2: SQVTM, ANQGSEA. The CDR3 nucleotides read TGCAGCGTTTCCGACAGGGGGGGTGAGACCCAGTACTTC. Amino acid sequence: CSVSDRGGETQYF.

The chain employs TRBV7-7 and TRBJ2-7; TRBD2 matches 8 bases. This CDR3 has 16 residues. The ends lost 5 bases at V and 1 base at J; junction bases unmatched: 10. Per the germline V gene, CDR1 is SSHAT and CDR2 is FNYEAQ (reference sequence). CDR3 residues: CASSPWTSRQSYEQYF. As DNA, the CDR3 is TGTGCCAGCAGCCCCTGGACTAGCCGTCAGTCCTACGAGCAGTACTTC. The whole variable domain, filled in from reference TRBV7-7 and TRBJ2-7, reads GAGVSQSPRYKVTKRGQDVTLRCDPISSHATLYWYQQALGQGPEFLTYFNYEAQPDKSGLPSDRFSAERPEGSISTLTIQRTEQRDSAMYRCASSPWTSRQSYEQYFGPGTRLTVT.

This chain joins TRBV2 and TRBJ1-2, with D possibly matching TRBD1 (5 bases). Germline V gene lookup returns CDR1 SNHLY and CDR2 FYNNEI. V lost 6 bases, J lost 8 bases, and 10 bases lay in between. The CDR3 loop spans 11 amino acids. CDR3 coding DNA: TGTGCCAGCAGCAGGGAGGGGGGCTACACCTTC. Translating it yields CASSREGGYTF. Full variable domain (remainder filled in from reference TRBV2 and TRBJ1-2): EPEVTQTPSHQVTQMGQEVILRCVPISNHLYFYWYRQILGQKVEFLVSFYNNEISEKSEIFDDQFSVERPDGSNFTLKIRSTKLEDSAMYFCASSREGGYTFGSGTRLTVV.

The CDR3 DNA is TGTGCCAGCCTCAACCTCGGGGCCATCCAGGTAGCCGGGGAGCTGTTTTTT. Its translation is CASLNLGAIQVAGELFF. V gene TRBV2 combines with J gene TRBJ2-2; D possibly uses TRBD1 or TRBD2 (5 bases each). The germline V and J ends were trimmed by 8 bases and 6 bases, with 25 bases remaining between them. This CDR3 has 17 residues. The germline CDR1 and CDR2 sequences are SNHLY and FYNNEI.

The chain joins TRBV9 to TRBJ1-1; no reliable D call. From germline, CDR1 is SGDLS and CDR2 YYNGEE. Trimming removed 3 bases at V and 3 bases at J, with 12 bases between. The length of the CDR3 is 14 residues. The CDR3 protein is CASSDGSFDTEAFF. CDR3 nucleotide sequence: TGTGCCAGCAGCGATGGGTCGTTCGACACTGAAGCTTTCTTT.

This clone occurred once. This chain joins TRBV25-1 and TRBJ2-2; D is possibly TRBD1 (5 bases). Germline values: CDR1 MGHDK, CDR2 SYGVNS. Trimming removed 6 bases at V and 0 bases at J, with 11 bases between. The CDR3 is made up of 15 amino acids. The CDR3 DNA reads TGTGCCAGCAGCCCCCCAGGGACGAACACCGGGGAGCTGTTTTTT. This sequence encodes CASSPPGTNTGELFF.

The chain links TRBV6-6 to TRBJ1-5; 8 bases map to TRBD1. Germline V gene sequence: CDR1 MNHNY, CDR2 SVGAGI (reference sequence). CDR3 length: 16 residues. Trimming removed 7 bases from V and 2 bases from J; junction bases left unmatched: 10. CDR3: CASTLRTGWGNQPQHF. The DNA of the CDR3 is TGTGCCAGCACCCTCCGGACAGGGTGGGGCAATCAGCCCCAGCATTTT.

This clone was found once. V gene TRBV2 combines with J gene TRBJ2-3, with 8 bases identical to TRBD2. This CDR3 is 14 amino acids long. Per the germline V gene, CDR1 is SNHLY and CDR2 is FYNNEI. V lost 9 bases and J lost 1; bases outside the gene matches: 6. The CDR3 DNA reads TGTGCCAGTCGATCGACTAGCGGCACAGATACGCAGTATTTT. Translating it yields CASRSTSGTDTQYF.

The chain recombines TRBV5-1 with TRBJ2-7, with D maybe TRBD1 (6 bases). The CDR3 runs 13 residues. Trimming left V 4 bases short and J 3 bases short, with 11 bases between. CDR1 SGHRS and CDR2 YFSETQ come from the germline V gene. Here the CDR3 DNA reads TGCGCCAGCAGCCCGGGACACAGCTACGAGCAGTACTTC. Encoded protein: CASSPGHSYEQYF. Using reference TRBV5-1 and TRBJ2-7 for the parts outside the CDR3, the full variable domain is KAGVTQTPRYLIKTRGQQVTLSCSPISGHRSVSWYQQTPGQGLQFLFEYFSETQRNKGNFPGRFSGRQFSNSRSEMNVSTLELGDSALYLCASSPGHSYEQYFGPGTRLTVT.

This clone came up once. V usage is TRBV9 and J usage is TRBJ1-6, with 8 nucleotides matching TRBD1. Germline lookup yields CDR1 SGDLS and CDR2 YYNGEE. The length of the CDR3 is 14 residues. V lost 4 bases and J lost 10; bases outside the gene matches: 7. CDR3 amino acids: CASSIGQGKSPLHF. CDR3 coding DNA: TGTGCCAGCAGCATCGGACAGGGAAAGTCACCCCTCCACTTT. Supplemented by reference TRBV9 and TRBJ1-6, the full variable domain reads DSGVTQTPKHLITATGQRVTLRCSPRSGDLSVYWYQQSLDQGLQFLIQYYNGEERAKGNILERFSAQQFPDLHSELNLSSLELGDSALYFCASSIGQGKSPLHFGNGTRLTVT.

The chain joins TRBV5-1 to TRBJ2-7; D might be TRBD1 (5 bases). Germline V CDR1 and CDR2: SGHRS, YFSETQ. V lost 0 bases, J lost 6 bases, and 13 bases lay in between. The CDR3 covers 14 residues. The CDR3 is CASSLVPTGSEQYF. The CDR3 DNA is TGCGCCAGCAGCTTGGTCCCCACAGGCTCCGAGCAGTACTTC.

The J gene is TRBJ2-2, the V gene TRBV19; D might be TRBD1 (5 bases). The CDR3 is 13 amino acids. The germline CDR1 and CDR2 sequences are LNHDA and SQIVND (reference sequence). V was pared by 10 bases and J by 1 base, with 10 bases between. CDR3 amino acids: CAITDKNTGELFF. The CDR3 DNA is TGTGCCATTACGGACAAGAACACCGGGGAGCTGTTTTTT.

The chain is built from TRBV30 and TRBJ1-2; D is perhaps TRBD1 (5 bases). The CDR3 is 13 residues long. Trimming stripped 0 bases from V and 8 bases from J, with 13 bases between. The germline CDR1 and CDR2 sequences are GTSNPN and SVGIG (reference sequence). As DNA, the CDR3 is TGTGCCTGGAGTGTACATAAGGGGAGAGGCTACACCTTC. Protein product: CAWSVHKGRGYTF. Variable domain in full (rest from reference TRBV30 and TRBJ1-2): SQTIHQWPATLVQPVGSPLSLECTVEGTSNPNLYWYRQAAGRGLQLLFYSVGIGQISSEVPQNLSASRPQDRQFILSSKKLLLSDSGFYLCAWSVHKGRGYTFGSGTRLTVV.

The V gene is TRBV24-1, the J gene TRBJ2-5; 13 bases are shared with TRBD2. The trim removed 9 bases at V and 3 bases at J, leaving 9 bases unmatched. Germline V gene lookup returns CDR1 KGHDR and CDR2 SFDVKD. The CDR3 consists of 16 residues. The CDR3 DNA reads as TGTGCCACCGGCTTTTCCGGGACTAGCGGGGAAGAGACCCAGTACTTC. It is translated as CATGFSGTSGEETQYF.

The chain employs TRBV19 and TRBJ1-5, with a weak D call TRBD1 (5 bases). Trimming took 7 bases from V and 6 from J, leaving 16 bases between them. Germline CDR1 and CDR2: LNHDA and SQIVND (reference sequence). The length of the CDR3 is 14 residues. In nucleotides, the CDR3 is TGTGCCAGTATGAGGGGCCACATAGGTCAGCCCCAGCATTTT. This gives the protein CASMRGHIGQPQHF.